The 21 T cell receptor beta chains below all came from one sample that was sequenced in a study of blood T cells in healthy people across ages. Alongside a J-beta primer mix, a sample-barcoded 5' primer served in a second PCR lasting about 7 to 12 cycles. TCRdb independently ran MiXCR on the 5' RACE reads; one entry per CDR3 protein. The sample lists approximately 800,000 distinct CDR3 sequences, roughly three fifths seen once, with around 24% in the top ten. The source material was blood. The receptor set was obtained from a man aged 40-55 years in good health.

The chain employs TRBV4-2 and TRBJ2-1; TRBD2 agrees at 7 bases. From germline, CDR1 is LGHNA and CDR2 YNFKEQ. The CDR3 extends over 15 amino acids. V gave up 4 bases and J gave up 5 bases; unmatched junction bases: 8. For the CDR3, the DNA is TGTGCCAGCAGCCTAACGTCAGCGGGGAACAATGAGCAGTTCTTC. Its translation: CASSLTSAGNNEQFF.

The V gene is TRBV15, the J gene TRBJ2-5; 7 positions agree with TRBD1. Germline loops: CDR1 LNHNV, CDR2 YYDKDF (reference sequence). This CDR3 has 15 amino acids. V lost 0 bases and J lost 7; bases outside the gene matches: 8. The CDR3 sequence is CATSRDRGGGSTQYF. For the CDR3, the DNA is TGTGCCACCAGCAGAGATCGAGGGGGCGGGTCGACCCAGTACTTC. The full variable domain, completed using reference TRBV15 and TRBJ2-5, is DAMVIQNPRYQVTQFGKPVTLSCSQTLNHNVMYWYQQKSSQAPKLLFHYYDKDFNNEADTPDNFQSRRPNTSFCFLDIRSPGLGDTAMYLCATSRDRGGGSTQYFGPGTRLLVL.

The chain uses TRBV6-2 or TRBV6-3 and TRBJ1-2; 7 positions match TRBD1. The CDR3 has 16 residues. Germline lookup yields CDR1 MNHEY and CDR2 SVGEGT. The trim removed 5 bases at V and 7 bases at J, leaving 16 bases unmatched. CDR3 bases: TGTGCCAGCAGTCACCGAATGACAGGGCTTTCGATTGGCTACACCTTC. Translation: CASSHRMTGLSIGYTF.

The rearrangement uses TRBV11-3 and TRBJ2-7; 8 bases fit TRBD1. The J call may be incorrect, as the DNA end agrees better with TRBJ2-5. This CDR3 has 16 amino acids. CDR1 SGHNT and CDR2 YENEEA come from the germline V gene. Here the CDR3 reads CASSLGTGSAGETQYF. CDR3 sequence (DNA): TGTGCCAGCAGCTTAGGGACAGGGTCCGCGGGGGAGACCCAGTACTTC.

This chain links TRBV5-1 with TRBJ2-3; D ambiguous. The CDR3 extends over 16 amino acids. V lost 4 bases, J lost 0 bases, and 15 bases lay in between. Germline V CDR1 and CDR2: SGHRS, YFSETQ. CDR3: CASSLLFTNSTDTQYF. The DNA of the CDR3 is TGCGCCAGCAGCCTCCTGTTCACCAATAGCACAGATACGCAGTATTTT.

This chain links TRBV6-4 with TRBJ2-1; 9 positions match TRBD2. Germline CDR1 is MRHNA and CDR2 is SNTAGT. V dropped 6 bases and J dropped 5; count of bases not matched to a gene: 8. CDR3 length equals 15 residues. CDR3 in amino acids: CASSRNSGSDNEQFF. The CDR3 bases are TGTGCCAGCAGCCGGAATAGCGGGAGCGACAATGAGCAGTTCTTC.

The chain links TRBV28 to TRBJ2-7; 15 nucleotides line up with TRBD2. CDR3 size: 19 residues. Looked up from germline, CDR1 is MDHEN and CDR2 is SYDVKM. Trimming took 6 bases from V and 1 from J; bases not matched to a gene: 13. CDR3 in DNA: TGTGCCAGCAGCCCCTCAACCCGGACTAGCGGGAGGGGGTCCTACGAGCAGTACTTC. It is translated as CASSPSTRTSGRGSYEQYF.

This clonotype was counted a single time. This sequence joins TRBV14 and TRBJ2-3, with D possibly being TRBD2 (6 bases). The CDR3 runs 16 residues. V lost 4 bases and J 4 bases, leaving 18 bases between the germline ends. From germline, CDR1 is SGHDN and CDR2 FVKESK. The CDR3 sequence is CASSPRDHSSADTQYF. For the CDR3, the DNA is TGTGCCAGCAGCCCCCGAGACCACTCTAGCGCAGATACGCAGTATTTT.

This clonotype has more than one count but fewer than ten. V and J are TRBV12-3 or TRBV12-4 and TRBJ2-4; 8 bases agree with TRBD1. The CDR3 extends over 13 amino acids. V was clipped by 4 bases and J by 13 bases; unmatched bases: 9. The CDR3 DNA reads TGTGCCAGCAGTTGGGGACAGGATGGAGGGCAGTACTTC. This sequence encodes CASSWGQDGGQYF.

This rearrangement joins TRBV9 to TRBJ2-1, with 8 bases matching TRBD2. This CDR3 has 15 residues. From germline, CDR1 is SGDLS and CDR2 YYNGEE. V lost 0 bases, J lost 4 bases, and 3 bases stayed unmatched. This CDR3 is CASSVERGRYNEQFF. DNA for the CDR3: TGTGCCAGCAGCGTAGAGCGGGGGCGTTACAATGAGCAGTTCTTC.

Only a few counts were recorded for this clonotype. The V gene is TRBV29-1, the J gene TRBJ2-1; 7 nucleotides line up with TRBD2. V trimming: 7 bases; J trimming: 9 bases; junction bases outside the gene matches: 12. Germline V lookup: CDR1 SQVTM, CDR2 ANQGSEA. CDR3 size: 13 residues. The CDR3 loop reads CSAGETSNGEQFF. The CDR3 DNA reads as TGCAGCGCCGGCGAGACTAGCAACGGTGAGCAGTTCTTC.

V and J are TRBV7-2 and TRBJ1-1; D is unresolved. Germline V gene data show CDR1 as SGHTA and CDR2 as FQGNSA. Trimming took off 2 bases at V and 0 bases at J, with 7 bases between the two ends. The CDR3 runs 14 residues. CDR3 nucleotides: TGTGCCAGCAGCTTATTCCAGCTGAACACTGAAGCTTTCTTT. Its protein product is CASSLFQLNTEAFF.

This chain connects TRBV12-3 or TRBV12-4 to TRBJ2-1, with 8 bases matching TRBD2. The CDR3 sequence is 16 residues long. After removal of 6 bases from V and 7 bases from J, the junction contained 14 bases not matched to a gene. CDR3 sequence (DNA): TGTGCCAGCAGCAAACAGGGACTAGTCTATCGGAATGAGCAGTTCTTC. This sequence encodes CASSKQGLVYRNEQFF.

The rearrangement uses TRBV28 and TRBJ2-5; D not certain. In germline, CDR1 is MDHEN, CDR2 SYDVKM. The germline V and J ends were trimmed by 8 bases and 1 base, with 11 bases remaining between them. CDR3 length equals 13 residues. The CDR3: CASYGNAQETQYF. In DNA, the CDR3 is TGTGCCAGCTACGGAAACGCCCAAGAGACCCAGTACTTC. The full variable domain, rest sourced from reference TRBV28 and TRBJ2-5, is DVKVTQSSRYLVKRTGEKVFLECVQDMDHENMFWYRQDPGLGLRLIYFSYDVKMKEKGDIPEGYSVSREKKERFSLILESASTNQTSMYLCASYGNAQETQYFGPGTRLLVL.

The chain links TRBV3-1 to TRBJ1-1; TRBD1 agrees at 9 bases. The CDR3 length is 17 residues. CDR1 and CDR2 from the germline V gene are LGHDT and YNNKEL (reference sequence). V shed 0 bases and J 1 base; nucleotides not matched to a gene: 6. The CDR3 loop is CASSQEGQGWRNTEAFF. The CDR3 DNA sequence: TGTGCCAGCAGCCAAGAGGGACAGGGATGGAGGAACACTGAAGCTTTCTTT. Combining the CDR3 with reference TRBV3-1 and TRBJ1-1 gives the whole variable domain DTAVSQTPKYLVTQMGNDKSIKCEQNLGHDTMYWYKQDSKKFLKIMFSYNNKELIINETVPNRFSPKSPDKAHLNLHINSLELGDSAVYFCASSQEGQGWRNTEAFFGQGTRLTVV.

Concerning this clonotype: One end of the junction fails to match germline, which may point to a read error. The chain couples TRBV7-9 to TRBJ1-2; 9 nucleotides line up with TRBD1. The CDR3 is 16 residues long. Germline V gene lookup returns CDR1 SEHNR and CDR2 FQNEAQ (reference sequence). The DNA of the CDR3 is TGTGCCAGTAGCTTAGAGCACGGGACAGGGACCTATGGCTACACCTTC. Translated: CASSLEHGTGTYGYTF.

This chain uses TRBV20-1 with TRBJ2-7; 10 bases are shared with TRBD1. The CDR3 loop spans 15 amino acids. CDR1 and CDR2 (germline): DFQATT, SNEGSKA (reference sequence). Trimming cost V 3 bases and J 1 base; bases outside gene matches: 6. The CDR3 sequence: CSARNRDRGSYEQYF. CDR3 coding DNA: TGCAGTGCTAGGAACCGGGACAGGGGTTCCTACGAGCAGTACTTC.

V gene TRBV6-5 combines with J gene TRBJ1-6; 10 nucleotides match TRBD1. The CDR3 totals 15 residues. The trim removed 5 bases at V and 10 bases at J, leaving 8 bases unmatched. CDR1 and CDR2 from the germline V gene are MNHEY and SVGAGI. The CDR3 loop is CASSTTGTGESPLHF. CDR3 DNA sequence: TGTGCCAGCAGTACGACCGGGACAGGGGAGTCACCCCTCCACTTT.

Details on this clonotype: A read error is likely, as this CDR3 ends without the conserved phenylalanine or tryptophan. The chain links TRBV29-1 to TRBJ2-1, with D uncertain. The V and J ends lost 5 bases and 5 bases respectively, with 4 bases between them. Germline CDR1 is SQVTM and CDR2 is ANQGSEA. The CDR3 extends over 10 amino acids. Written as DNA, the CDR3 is TGCAGCGTTCAGAACAATGAGCAGTTCTCC. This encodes CSVQNNEQFS.

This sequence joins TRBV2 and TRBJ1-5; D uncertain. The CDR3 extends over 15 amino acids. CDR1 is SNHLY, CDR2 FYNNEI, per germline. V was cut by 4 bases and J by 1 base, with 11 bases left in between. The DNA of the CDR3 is TGTGCCAGCAGTGCTGGCCGAGGAAGCAATCAGCCCCAGCATTTT. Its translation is CASSAGRGSNQPQHF.

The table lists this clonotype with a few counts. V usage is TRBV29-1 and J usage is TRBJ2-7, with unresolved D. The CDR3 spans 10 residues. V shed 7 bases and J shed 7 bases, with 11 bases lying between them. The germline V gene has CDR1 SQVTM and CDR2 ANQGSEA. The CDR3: CSGGYNEQYF. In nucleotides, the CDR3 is TGCAGCGGAGGATACAATGAGCAGTACTTC.